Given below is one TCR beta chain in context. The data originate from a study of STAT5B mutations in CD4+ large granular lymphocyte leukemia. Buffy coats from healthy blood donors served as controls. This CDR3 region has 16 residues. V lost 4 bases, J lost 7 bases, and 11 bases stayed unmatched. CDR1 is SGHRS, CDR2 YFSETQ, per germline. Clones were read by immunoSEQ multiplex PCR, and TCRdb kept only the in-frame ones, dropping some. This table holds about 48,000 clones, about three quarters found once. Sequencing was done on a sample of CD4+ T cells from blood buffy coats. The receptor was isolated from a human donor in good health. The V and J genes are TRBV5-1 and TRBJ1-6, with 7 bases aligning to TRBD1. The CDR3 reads CASSQNGQGGNSPLHF. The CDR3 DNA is TGCGCCAGCAGCCAGAACGGGCAGGGGGGGAATTCACCCCTCCACTTT.